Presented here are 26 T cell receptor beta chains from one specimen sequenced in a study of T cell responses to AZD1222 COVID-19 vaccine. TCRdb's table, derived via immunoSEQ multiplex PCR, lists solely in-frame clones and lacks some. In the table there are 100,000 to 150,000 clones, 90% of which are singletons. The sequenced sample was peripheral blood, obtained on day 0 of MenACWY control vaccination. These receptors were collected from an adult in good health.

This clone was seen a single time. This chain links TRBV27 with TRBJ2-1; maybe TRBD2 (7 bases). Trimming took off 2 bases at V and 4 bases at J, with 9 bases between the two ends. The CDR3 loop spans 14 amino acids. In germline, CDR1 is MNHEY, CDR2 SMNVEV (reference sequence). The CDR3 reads CASSLRGGYNEQFF. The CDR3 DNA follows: TGTGCCAGCAGTTTAAGGGGGGGGTACAATGAGCAGTTCTTC.

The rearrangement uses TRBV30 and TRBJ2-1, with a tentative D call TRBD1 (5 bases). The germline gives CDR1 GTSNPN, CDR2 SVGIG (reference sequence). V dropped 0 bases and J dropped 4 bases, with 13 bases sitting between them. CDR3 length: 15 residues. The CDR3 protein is CAWSVSSRAYNEQFF. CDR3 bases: TGTGCCTGGAGTGTATCGTCCAGGGCGTACAATGAGCAGTTCTTC.

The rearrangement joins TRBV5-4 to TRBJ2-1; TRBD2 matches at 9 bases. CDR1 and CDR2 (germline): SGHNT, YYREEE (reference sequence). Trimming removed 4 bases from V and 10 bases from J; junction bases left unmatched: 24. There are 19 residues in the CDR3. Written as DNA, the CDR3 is TGTGCCAGCAGCCCCAACCCCTTAGCGGGGGCCCCCCTCCTACGGGAGCAGTTCTTC. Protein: CASSPNPLAGAPLLREQFF.

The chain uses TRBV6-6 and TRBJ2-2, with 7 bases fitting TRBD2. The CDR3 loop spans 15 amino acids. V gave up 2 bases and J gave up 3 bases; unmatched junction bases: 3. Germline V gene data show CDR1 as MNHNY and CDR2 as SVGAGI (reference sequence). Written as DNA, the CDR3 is TGTGCCAGCAGTTACCTTGGGGGGGACACCGGGGAGCTGTTTTTT. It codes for CASSYLGGDTGELFF.

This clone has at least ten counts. In DNA form, the CDR3 reads TGTGCCAGCAGCCCCGGGACAGGATCCACCGGGGAGCTGTTTTTT. Amino acid sequence: CASSPGTGSTGELFF. The rearrangement uses TRBV7-9 and TRBJ2-2; 8 bases are shared with TRBD1. The CDR3 has 15 amino acids. Unmatched junction bases numbered 6, after V lost 5 bases and J lost 4 bases. Germline V gene data show CDR1 as SEHNR and CDR2 as FQNEAQ (reference sequence). The variable domain in full, completed from reference TRBV7-9 and TRBJ2-2, reads DTGVSQNPRHKITKRGQNVTFRCDPISEHNRLYWYRQTLGQGPEFLTYFQNEAQLEKSRLLSDRFSAERPKGSFSTLEIQRTEQGDSAMYLCASSPGTGSTGELFFGEGSRLTVL.

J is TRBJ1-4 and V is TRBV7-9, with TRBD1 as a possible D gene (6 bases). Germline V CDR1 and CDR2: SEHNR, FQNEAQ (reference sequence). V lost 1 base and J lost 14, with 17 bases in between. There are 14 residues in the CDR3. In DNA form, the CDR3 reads TGTGCCAGCAGCTTAGAGGGGGTCCTGAAAAGTCTGTTTTTT. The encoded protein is CASSLEGVLKSLFF.

Written as DNA, the CDR3 is TGTGCCAGCTCACCAAGGACAGGGGATAAACGCACAGATACGCAGTATTTT. Its translation: CASSPRTGDKRTDTQYF. The genes are TRBV18 and TRBJ2-3; 9 positions match TRBD1. Trimming took 2 bases from V and 1 from J; bases not matched to a gene: 7. The CDR3 length is 17 residues. The germline V gene has CDR1 KGHSH and CDR2 LQKENI.

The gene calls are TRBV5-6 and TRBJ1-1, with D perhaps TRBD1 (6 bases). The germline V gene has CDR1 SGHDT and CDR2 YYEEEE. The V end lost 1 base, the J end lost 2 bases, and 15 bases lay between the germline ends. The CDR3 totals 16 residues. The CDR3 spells CASSLFRDTPNTEAFF. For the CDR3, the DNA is TGTGCCAGCAGCTTGTTTAGGGACACCCCCAACACTGAAGCTTTCTTT.

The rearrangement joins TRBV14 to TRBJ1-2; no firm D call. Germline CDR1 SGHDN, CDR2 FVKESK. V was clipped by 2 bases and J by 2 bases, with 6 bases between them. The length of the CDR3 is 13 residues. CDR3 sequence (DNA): TGTGCCAGCAGCCAACCAGCCAACTATGGCTACACCTTC. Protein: CASSQPANYGYTF. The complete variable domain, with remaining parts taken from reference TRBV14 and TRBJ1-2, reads EAGVTQFPSHSVIEKGQTVTLRCDPISGHDNLYWYRRVMGKEIKFLLHFVKESKQDESGMPNNRFLAERTGGTYSTLKVQPAELEDSGVYFCASSQPANYGYTFGSGTRLTVV.

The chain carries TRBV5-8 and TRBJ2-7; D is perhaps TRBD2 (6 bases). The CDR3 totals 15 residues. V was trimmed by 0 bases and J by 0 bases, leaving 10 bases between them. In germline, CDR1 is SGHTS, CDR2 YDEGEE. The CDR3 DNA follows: TGTGCCAGCAGCTTGGCCCTAGCGAGCTCCTACGAGCAGTACTTC. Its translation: CASSLALASSYEQYF. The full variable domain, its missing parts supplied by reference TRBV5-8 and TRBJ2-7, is EAGVTQSPTHLIKTRGQQATLRCSPISGHTSVYWYQQALGLGLQFLLWYDEGEERNRGNFPPRFSGRQFPNYSSELNVNALELEDSALYLCASSLALASSYEQYFGPGTRLTVT.

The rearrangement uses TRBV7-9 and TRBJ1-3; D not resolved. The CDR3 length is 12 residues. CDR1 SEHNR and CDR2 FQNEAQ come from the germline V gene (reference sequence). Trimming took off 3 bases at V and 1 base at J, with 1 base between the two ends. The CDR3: CASSFSGNTIYF. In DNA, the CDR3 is TGTGCCAGCAGCTTTTCTGGAAACACCATATATTTT.

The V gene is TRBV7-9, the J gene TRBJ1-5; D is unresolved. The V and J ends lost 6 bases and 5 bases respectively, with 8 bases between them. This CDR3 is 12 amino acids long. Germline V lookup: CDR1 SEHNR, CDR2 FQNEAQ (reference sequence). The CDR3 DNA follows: TGTGCCAGCAGACCCGTAGATCAGCCCCAGCATTTT. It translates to CASRPVDQPQHF.

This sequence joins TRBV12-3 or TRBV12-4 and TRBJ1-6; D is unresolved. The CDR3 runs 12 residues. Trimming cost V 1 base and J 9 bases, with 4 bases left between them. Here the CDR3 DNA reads TGTGCCAGCAGTTTAGGGGTTTCACCCCTCCACTTT. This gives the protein CASSLGVSPLHF.

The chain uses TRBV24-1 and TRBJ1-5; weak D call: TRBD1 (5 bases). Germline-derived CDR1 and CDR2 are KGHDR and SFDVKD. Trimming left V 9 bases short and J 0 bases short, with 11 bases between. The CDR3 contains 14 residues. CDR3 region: CATGDSYSNQPQHF. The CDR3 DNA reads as TGTGCCACCGGAGACAGCTATAGCAATCAGCCCCAGCATTTT.

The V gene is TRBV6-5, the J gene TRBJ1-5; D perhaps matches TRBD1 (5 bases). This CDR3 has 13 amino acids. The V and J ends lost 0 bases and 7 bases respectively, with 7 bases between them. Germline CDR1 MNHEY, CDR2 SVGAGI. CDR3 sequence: CASSYSDSQPQHF. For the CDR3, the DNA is TGTGCCAGCAGTTACTCAGACAGCCAGCCCCAGCATTTT.

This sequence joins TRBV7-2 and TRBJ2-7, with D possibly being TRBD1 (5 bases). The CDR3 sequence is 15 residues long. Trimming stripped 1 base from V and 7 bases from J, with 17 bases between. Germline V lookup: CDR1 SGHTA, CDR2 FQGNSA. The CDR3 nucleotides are TGTGCCAGCAGCTTAGAGGGGCCAGGGTTTGATGAGCAGTACTTC. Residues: CASSLEGPGFDEQYF.

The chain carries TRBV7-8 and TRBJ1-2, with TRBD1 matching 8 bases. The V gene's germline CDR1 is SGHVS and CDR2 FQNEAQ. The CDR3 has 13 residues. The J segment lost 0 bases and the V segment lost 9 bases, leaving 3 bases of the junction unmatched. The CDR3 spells CASQDRANYGYTF. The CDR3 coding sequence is TGTGCCAGTCAGGACAGGGCTAACTATGGCTACACCTTC.

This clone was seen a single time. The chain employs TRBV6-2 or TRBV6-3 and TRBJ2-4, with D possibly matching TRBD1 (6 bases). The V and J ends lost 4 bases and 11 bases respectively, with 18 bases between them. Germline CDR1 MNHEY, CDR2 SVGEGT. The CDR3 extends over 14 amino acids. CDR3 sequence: CASSSTGPRWLQYF. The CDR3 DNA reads TGTGCCAGCAGTTCCACAGGGCCTAGGTGGCTTCAGTACTTC.

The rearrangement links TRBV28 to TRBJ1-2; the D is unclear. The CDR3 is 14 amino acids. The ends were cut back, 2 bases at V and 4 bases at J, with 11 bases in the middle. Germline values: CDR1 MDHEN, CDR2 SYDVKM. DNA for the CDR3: TGTGCCAGCAGTTTAGTTGCGTATACCTATGGCTACACCTTC. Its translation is CASSLVAYTYGYTF.

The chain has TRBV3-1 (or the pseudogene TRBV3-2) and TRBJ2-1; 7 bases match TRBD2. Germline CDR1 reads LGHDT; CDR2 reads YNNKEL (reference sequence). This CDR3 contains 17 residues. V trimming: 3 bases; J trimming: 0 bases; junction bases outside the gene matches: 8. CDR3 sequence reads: CASSHSTSPHSYNEQFF. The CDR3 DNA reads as TGTGCCAGCAGCCACTCGACTAGCCCTCACTCCTACAATGAGCAGTTCTTC.

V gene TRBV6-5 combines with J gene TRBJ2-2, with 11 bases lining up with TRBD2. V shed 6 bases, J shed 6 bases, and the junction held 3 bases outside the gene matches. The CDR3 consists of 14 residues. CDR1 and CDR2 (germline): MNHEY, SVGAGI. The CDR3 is CASRSSGGSGELFF. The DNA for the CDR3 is TGTGCCAGCAGATCTAGCGGGGGGTCCGGGGAGCTGTTTTTT.

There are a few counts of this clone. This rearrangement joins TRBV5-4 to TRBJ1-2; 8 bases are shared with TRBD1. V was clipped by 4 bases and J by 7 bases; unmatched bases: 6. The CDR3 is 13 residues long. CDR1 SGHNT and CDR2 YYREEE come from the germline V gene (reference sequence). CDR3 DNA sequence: TGTGCCAGCAGCGGGACAGGAAGGGCTGGCTACACCTTC. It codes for CASSGTGRAGYTF.

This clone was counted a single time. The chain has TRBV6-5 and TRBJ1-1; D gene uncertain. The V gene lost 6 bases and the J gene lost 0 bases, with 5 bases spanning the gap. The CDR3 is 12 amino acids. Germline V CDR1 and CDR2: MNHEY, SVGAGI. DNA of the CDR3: TGTGCCAGCAGAACATTGAACACTGAAGCTTTCTTT. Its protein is CASRTLNTEAFF.

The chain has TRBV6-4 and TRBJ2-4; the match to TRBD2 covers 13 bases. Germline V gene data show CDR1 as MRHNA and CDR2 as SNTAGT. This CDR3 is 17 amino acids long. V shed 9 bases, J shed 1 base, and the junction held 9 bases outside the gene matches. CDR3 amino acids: CARQTSGGRRAKNIQYF. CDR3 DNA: TGTGCCAGACAGACTAGCGGGGGGAGAAGGGCCAAAAACATTCAGTACTTC.

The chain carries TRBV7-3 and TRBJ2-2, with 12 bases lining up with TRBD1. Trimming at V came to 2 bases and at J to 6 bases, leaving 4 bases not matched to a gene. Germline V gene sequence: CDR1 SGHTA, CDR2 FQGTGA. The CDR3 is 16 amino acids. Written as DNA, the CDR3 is TGTGCCAGCAGCTTATGGGACAGGGGGCTCGCCGGGGAGCTGTTTTTT. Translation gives CASSLWDRGLAGELFF.

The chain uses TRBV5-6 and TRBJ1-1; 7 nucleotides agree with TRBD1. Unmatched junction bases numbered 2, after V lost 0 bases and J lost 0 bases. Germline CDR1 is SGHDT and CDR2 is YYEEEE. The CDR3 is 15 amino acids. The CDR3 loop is CASSLARGMNTEAFF. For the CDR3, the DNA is TGTGCCAGCAGCTTGGCCAGGGGGATGAACACTGAAGCTTTCTTT.